This passage covers 25 T cell receptor beta chains from one sample sequenced in a study of T-cell memory formation after mild COVID-19. TCRdb ran MiXCR on the 5' RACE reads and lists one entry per CDR3 protein. The sample holds fewer than 300,000 distinct CDR3 sequences, over 15% seen once. What was sequenced was PBMCs or a T cell subset sorted from them (not recorded which). The receptors derive from a man younger than 30 who had mild COVID-19 (a few samples of this study predate the infection). Cell type and time point are not known.

The chain couples TRBV5-1 to TRBJ2-7; no definite D call. The germline CDR1 and CDR2 sequences are SGHRS and YFSETQ. Between the trimmed V and J ends, which lost 7 bases and 0 bases, there was a span of 14 bases. This CDR3 has 14 residues. The CDR3 here is CASPGRLTSYEQYF. The CDR3 DNA reads as TGCGCCAGCCCAGGACGGTTGACCTCCTACGAGCAGTACTTC.

This clonotype was picked up a small number of times. V and J are TRBV7-9 and TRBJ1-3, with TRBD1 matching over 7 bases. The germline gives CDR1 SEHNR, CDR2 FQNEAQ (reference sequence). Unmatched junction bases numbered 16, after V lost 7 bases and J lost 10 bases. This CDR3 comprises 15 residues. CDR3 nucleotides: TGTGCCAGCACCGCGACAGGGCCGGAAGGTCCGACCATATATTTT. It translates to CASTATGPEGPTIYF. Variable domain in full (rest from reference TRBV7-9 and TRBJ1-3): DTGVSQNPRHKITKRGQNVTFRCDPISEHNRLYWYRQTLGQGPEFLTYFQNEAQLEKSRLLSDRFSAERPKGSFSTLEIQRTEQGDSAMYLCASTATGPEGPTIYFGEGSWLTVV.

This clonotype was counted between two and nine times. V usage is TRBV2 and J usage is TRBJ2-7, with TRBD1 matching 7 bases. The germline V gene has CDR1 SNHLY and CDR2 FYNNEI. The length of the CDR3 is 13 residues. Trimming cost V 7 bases and J 3 bases; bases outside gene matches: 6. CDR3 in DNA: TGTGCCAGCACCAGGGGGAGCTACTACGAGCAGTACGTC. Amino acid sequence: CASTRGSYYEQYV.

This clonotype was detected only a few times. The genes are TRBV5-1 and TRBJ1-1; 9 positions agree with TRBD1. The CDR3 contains 13 residues. Unmatched junction bases numbered 4, after V lost 0 bases and J lost 10 bases. Germline assignment: CDR1 SGHRS and CDR2 YFSETQ. CDR3 amino acids: CASSLVLGQGAFF. The CDR3 DNA follows: TGCGCCAGCAGCTTGGTGTTGGGACAGGGAGCTTTCTTT.

This clonotype showed up just a few times. The CDR3: CSVEDRGGPGYTF. The CDR3, as DNA: TGCAGCGTTGAAGATCGGGGGGGTCCTGGCTACACCTTC. This chain uses TRBV29-1 with TRBJ1-2, with D possibly matching TRBD1 (5 bases). Germline V gene lookup returns CDR1 SQVTM and CDR2 ANQGSEA. The CDR3 sequence is 13 residues long. The ends were cut back, 0 bases at V and 7 bases at J, with 12 bases in the middle.

The chain couples TRBV3-1 to TRBJ2-5; no definite D call. The germline V gene has CDR1 LGHDT and CDR2 YNNKEL (reference sequence). The V end lost 0 bases, the J end lost 6 bases, and 5 bases lay between the germline ends. The CDR3 runs 12 residues. The CDR3 loop reads CASSQDQQTQYF. CDR3 nucleotides: TGTGCCAGCAGCCAAGATCAACAGACCCAGTACTTC.

This sequence joins TRBV15 and TRBJ2-3; D not certain. The V gene lost 5 bases and the J gene lost 0 bases, with 6 bases spanning the gap. Germline lookup yields CDR1 LNHNV and CDR2 YYDKDF (reference sequence). The CDR3 has 13 amino acids. CDR3 loop: CATSPTSTDTQYF. Here the CDR3 DNA reads TGTGCCACCAGCCCGACTAGCACAGATACGCAGTATTTT.

There are a few counts of this clonotype. The V and J genes are TRBV12-3 or TRBV12-4 and TRBJ2-2; unclear D gene. V was pared by 5 bases and J by 4 bases, with 5 bases between. The CDR3 extends over 12 amino acids. The CDR3 region is CASSISTGELFF. The CDR3 DNA sequence: TGTGCCAGCAGTATCAGCACCGGGGAGCTGTTTTTT.

The chain carries TRBV20-1 and TRBJ2-5; 8 bases line up with TRBD2. This CDR3 region has 13 residues. The germline gives CDR1 DFQATT, CDR2 SNEGSKA (reference sequence). The J segment lost 5 bases and the V segment lost 1 base, leaving 3 bases of the junction unmatched. The CDR3, as DNA: TGCAGTGCTAGAGGCGTAGCGGGGGAGACCCAGTACTTC. Its protein product is CSARGVAGETQYF.

The rearrangement uses TRBV5-8 and TRBJ2-5, with D maybe TRBD1 (6 bases). The CDR3 length is 15 residues. Deletions cut 0 bases from V and 2 bases from J, with 11 bases between. Per the germline V gene, CDR1 is SGHTS and CDR2 is YDEGEE. CDR3 nucleotide sequence: TGTGCCAGCAGCTTGGGGGACATTAGGCAAGAGACCCAGTACTTC. It encodes CASSLGDIRQETQYF.

The chain combines TRBV2 with TRBJ1-2, with 8 nucleotides matching TRBD1. Trimming cost V 5 bases and J 4 bases; bases outside gene matches: 6. The CDR3 runs to 14 residues. Germline CDR1 reads SNHLY; CDR2 reads FYNNEI. The CDR3 reads CASSQYGTGYGYTF. The CDR3 DNA is TGTGCCAGCAGTCAGTACGGGACAGGCTATGGCTACACCTTC.

This clonotype was observed a handful of times. This chain connects TRBV5-5 to TRBJ2-5; D tentatively reads TRBD1 or TRBD2 (5 bases each). Germline CDR1 SGHKS, CDR2 YYEKEE (reference sequence). The CDR3 contains 15 residues. The V end was cut by 1 base, the J end by 1 base, with 11 bases between. CDR3 nucleotide sequence: TGTGCCAGCAGCTTGTATCCGGGGCGCCAAGAGACCCAGTACTTC. This encodes CASSLYPGRQETQYF. Combining the CDR3 with reference TRBV5-5 and TRBJ2-5 gives the whole variable domain DAGVTQSPTHLIKTRGQQVTLRCSPISGHKSVSWYQQVLGQGPQFIFQYYEKEERGRGNFPDRFSARQFPNYSSELNVNALLLGDSALYLCASSLYPGRQETQYFGPGTRLLVL.

The rearrangement joins TRBV5-1 to TRBJ2-7; no clear D gene. Trimming removed 1 base from V and 3 bases from J, with 11 bases in between. Germline CDR1 and CDR2: SGHRS and YFSETQ. The CDR3 contains 14 residues. The CDR3 reads CASSLWTADYEQYF. CDR3 sequence (DNA): TGCGCCAGCAGCTTGTGGACGGCGGACTACGAGCAGTACTTC.

This clonotype was counted ten times or more. The rearrangement joins TRBV12-3 or TRBV12-4 to TRBJ2-2; D gene uncertain. The CDR3 contains 11 residues. V lost 3 bases and J lost 6, with 2 bases in between. CDR3: CASSFPGELFF. In nucleotides, the CDR3 is TGTGCCAGCAGTTTCCCCGGGGAGCTGTTTTTT.

There are many counts of this clonotype. The chain uses TRBV4-3 and TRBJ2-6; D perhaps matches TRBD1 (5 bases). Germline V gene lookup returns CDR1 LGHNA and CDR2 YSLEER. The germline V and J ends were trimmed by 4 bases and 3 bases, with 7 bases remaining between them. The CDR3 extends over 14 amino acids. As DNA, the CDR3 is TGCGCCAGCAGCCCAGGGTATGGGGCCAACGTCCTGACTTTC. As protein: CASSPGYGANVLTF.

The chain recombines TRBV6-5 with TRBJ2-5; TRBD2 matches at 10 bases. J lost 5 bases, V lost 5 bases, and 5 bases had no gene match. Per germline, CDR1 MNHEY and CDR2 SVGAGI. This CDR3 has 14 residues. This chain's CDR3 is CASSPQAGGETQYF. CDR3 sequence (DNA): TGTGCCAGCAGTCCGCAAGCGGGAGGGGAGACCCAGTACTTC.

V usage is TRBV20-1 and J usage is TRBJ2-7, with a weak D call TRBD1 (5 bases). Looked up from germline, CDR1 is DFQATT and CDR2 is SNEGSKA (reference sequence). This CDR3 is built from 13 residues. V was shortened by 0 bases and J by 12 bases, with 18 bases between the two germline ends. The CDR3 DNA is TGCAGTGCTAGAGATCCTATGCTCGACAGATCGTACGTC. Residues: CSARDPMLDRSYV.

This sequence joins TRBV18 and TRBJ1-1; 11 bases align to TRBD1. The V gene end was trimmed by 1 base and the J gene end by 1 base; junction bases not matched to a gene: 5. Germline V gene data show CDR1 as KGHSH and CDR2 as LQKENI. The CDR3 has 17 residues. CDR3 DNA: TGTGCCAGCTCACCACAGGGGACAGGGGGTAGGAACACTGAAGCTTTCTTT. Amino acid sequence: CASSPQGTGGRNTEAFF.

This clonotype was observed once. Germline and junction disagree at one end, which may indicate a read error. V gene TRBV5-1 combines with J gene TRBJ2-3, with 9 bases matching TRBD1. Germline V gives CDR1 SGHRS, CDR2 YFSETQ. The CDR3 covers 14 residues. The CDR3, as DNA: TGCGCCAGCAGCCCCGGGACAGGGACAGGTACGCAGTATTTT. Protein product: CASSPGTGTGTQYF.

This clonotype was picked up many times. V is TRBV7-9 and J is TRBJ2-1; D call uncertain. CDR3 size: 13 residues. The germline V gene has CDR1 SEHNR and CDR2 FQNEAQ (reference sequence). The V and J ends lost 5 bases and 9 bases respectively, with 14 bases between them. The CDR3 is CASSPSGVGEQFF. The CDR3 DNA reads TGTGCCAGCAGCCCGAGTGGGGTTGGTGAGCAGTTCTTC.

The chain employs TRBV24-1 and TRBJ1-1; D is perhaps TRBD1 (5 bases). Germline assignment: CDR1 KGHDR and CDR2 SFDVKD. There are 14 residues in the CDR3. V dropped 7 bases and J dropped 3 bases, with 14 bases sitting between them. This CDR3 is CATRGGGVDTEAFF. DNA for the CDR3: TGTGCCACCAGGGGGGGAGGGGTGGACACTGAAGCTTTCTTT.

This rearrangement joins TRBV6-2 or TRBV6-3 to TRBJ2-7; D not certain. Germline CDR1 MNHEY, CDR2 SVGEGT. V lost 1 base, J lost 1 base, and 5 bases lay in between. The CDR3 spans 13 residues. The CDR3: CASSYFGSYEQYF. The CDR3 coding sequence is TGTGCCAGCAGTTACTTTGGGTCCTACGAGCAGTACTTC.

There are a few counts of this clonotype. The chain carries TRBV4-1 and TRBJ1-5; no definite D call. Germline CDR1 is MGHRA and CDR2 is YSYEKL. Trimming shortened V by 4 bases and J by 0 bases, and 10 bases separated the two germline ends. The CDR3 is 15 residues long. The CDR3: CASSPRAVSNQPQHF. The CDR3 region has the DNA TGCGCCAGCAGCCCCCGGGCCGTTAGCAATCAGCCCCAGCATTTT.

The CDR3 region has the DNA TGTGCCAGCAGTTTCGCCGGGCGCTGGGAAGGAAACACCATATATTTT. Protein: CASSFAGRWEGNTIYF. The J gene is TRBJ1-3, the V gene TRBV6-6; D unresolved. Germline lookup yields CDR1 MNHNY and CDR2 SVGAGI (reference sequence). This CDR3 has 16 amino acids. V lost 4 bases and J 4 bases, leaving 17 bases between the germline ends.

The V call is TRBV6-6, the J call TRBJ2-3; 9 positions agree with TRBD2. CDR1 and CDR2 (germline): MNHNY, SVGAGI (reference sequence). V shed 0 bases and J 2 bases; nucleotides not matched to a gene: 3. This CDR3 comprises 16 residues. This CDR3 reads CASSYSPSGTTDTQYF. The CDR3 nucleotides read TGTGCCAGCAGTTACTCGCCTAGCGGGACCACAGATACGCAGTATTTT.